The count of the clone carrying this T cell receptor beta chain is one. The data were produced by immunoSEQ multiplex PCR, yet TCRdb's version contains in-frame clones alone and is incomplete. The table has some 150,000 clones, around 77% seen once. The record originates from a study of blood T cell repertoires in COVID-19. Germline CDR1 SGDLS, CDR2 YYNGEE. The CDR3 sequence is 15 residues long. Trimming cost V 0 bases and J 3 bases, with 13 bases left between them. The sequence was collected from a man aged 45-65 years with active or convalescent COVID-19. Sequencing was done on a sample of peripheral blood. The rearrangement joins TRBV9 to TRBJ2-7; a weak D match, TRBD2 (6 bases). The CDR3, as DNA: TGTGCCAGCAGCGTAGACGGGAGTGGAATCTACGAGCAGTACTTC. This translates into CASSVDGSGIYEQYF.